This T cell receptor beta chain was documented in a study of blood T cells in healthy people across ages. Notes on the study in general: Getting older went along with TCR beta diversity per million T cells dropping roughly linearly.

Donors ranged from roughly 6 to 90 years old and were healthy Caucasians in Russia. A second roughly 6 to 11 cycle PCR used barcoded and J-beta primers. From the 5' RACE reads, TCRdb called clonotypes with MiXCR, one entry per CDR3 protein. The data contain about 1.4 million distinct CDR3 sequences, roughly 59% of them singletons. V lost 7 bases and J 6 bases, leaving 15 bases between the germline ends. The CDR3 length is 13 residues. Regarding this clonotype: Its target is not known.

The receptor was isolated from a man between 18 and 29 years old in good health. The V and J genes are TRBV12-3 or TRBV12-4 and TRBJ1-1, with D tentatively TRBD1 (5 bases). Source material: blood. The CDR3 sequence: CASTPTELAEAFF. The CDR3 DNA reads TGTGCCAGCACCCCGACAGAATTAGCTGAAGCTTTCTTT.